The entry below describes one TCR beta chain. It lacks a known antigen. Base quality data are lacking; no much larger clone is found one base away. The data originate from a study of cytomegalovirus exposure and HLA in healthy donors (TCRdb year 2017). For context, the study as a whole: An earlier analysis of several hundred of the donors reported roughly 300 Gb of sequence data and approximately 120 million unique TCR beta sequences obtained from about 179 million T cells. Besides the first cohort of some 670 subjects, a separate validation cohort made up of 120 different subjects was used. A later analysis re-analyzed previously published TCR beta repertoires from roughly 690 donors and added high-resolution HLA genotyping to study TCR occurrence patterns. The later analysis used no new phenotypic data to find candidate immune exposures, relying instead on TCR beta sequences and their occurrence across donors. In an earlier analysis of a few hundred of the donors, high-throughput TCR beta sequencing was used to judge whether each TCR beta V gene segment behaved as functional or pseudogenic. HLA typing covered class I and class II loci at four-digit resolution. The study aimed to test whether cataloging public T cell receptors could reveal signatures of past pathogen exposure. A handful of DR-DQ haplotypes were handled as single units for association and clustering because linkage in the cohort was strong. In a later genetic analysis, genome-wide SNP genotypes for about three fifths of the roughly 670 donors were used, and that subset was treated as a discovery cohort. The number of donors typed differed by locus, with about 629-640 for A, B, C, DRB1 and DQB1, roughly 520 for DQA1, 600 to 610 for DPA1, and some 440 for DPB1. Every repertoire in the discovery cohort had been generated on one and the same sequencing platform. Among about 400 genotyped donors of the cohort, an average of roughly 230,000 unique TCR beta nucleotide sequences was sequenced per donor, of which roughly 17% were non-productive. To predict cytomegalovirus infection status, the study combined high-throughput TCR immunosequencing, statistical association of individual TCRs with disease status, and machine learning. Alongside the repertoire data, information on donor age, sex, ethnicity and CMV serostatus was compiled. The T cell repertoires of some 700 subjects were profiled by immunosequencing and related to cytomegalovirus serostatus. Of the 350 to 450 genotyped donors, 65% to 90% fell in the genetic ancestry cluster associated with self-reported Caucasian donors. Roughly 300 gigabases of sequencing data and approximately 92 million unique TCR sequences made up an early release that covered approximately 700 HLA-typed donors.

In total, 666 healthy bone marrow donors made up the cohort. At the time of sampling, every cohort member was nominally healthy, though immune exposures that went unrecorded were likely present. The donor was CMV seropositive and was included in the group of some 290 seropositive cohort members. Each donor provided a peripheral blood sample, and peripheral blood mononuclear cells were used for TCR beta sequencing. The Qiagen DNeasy Blood Extraction Kit was used to extract genomic DNA from the blood cell samples. Paper-wide results and their limitations: A group of highly shared sequence variants was considered likely to be a technical artifact of the sequencing pipeline. Most TCR sequences were seen in very few donors, while some public TCRs were found in many individuals. Immune exposure information for the cohort was limited to CMV serostatus. It was suggested by the authors that the approach could potentially be generalized to other disease states and immunological phenotypes. In an earlier analysis of 587 of the donors, most TCR beta V segments were observed in productive rearrangements about 87% or about 30% of the time, broadly matching IMGT annotations. Three of the identified cytomegalovirus-associated TCR beta chains were confirmed in vitro to be specific for cytomegalovirus antigens. The study listed 164 TCR beta chains as associated with cytomegalovirus. Only TCR beta chains were sequenced in this cohort, and the absence of alpha or paired-chain data limited detectable features. Assigning TCR associations to individual alleles was difficult when HLA alleles, especially DR and DQ, strongly co-occurred. A later analysis associated about 17,000 TCR beta sequences with specific HLA alleles at a false discovery rate of 0.05. Because HLA typing was missing for some donors at each locus, association tests included only the typed subset. A later genetic analysis reported fewer N-insertions in productive TCRs among donors in an Asian-associated ancestry cluster than the roughly 690-donor mean. Sequencing depth was assumed to be roughly uniform across donors in the presence/absence analyses, though that assumption may not hold. In a later analysis, HLA-associated TCR beta chains were found to be more clonally expanded and to have lower generation probabilities than equally common non-associated chains. A later genetic analysis associated a missense DCLRE1C variant with V-gene and J-gene trimming of TCR beta chains, and an independent cohort replicated the association. According to a later analysis, TCR association rates differed among HLA loci, with DRB1 alleles showing the most associated TCRs and HLA-C alleles showing the fewest. Correlated functional status among segregating V segments might be attributable to linkage disequilibrium, but an unknown experimental factor could not be ruled out. Because counts were too low, about 18 rarely observed V segments, including chromosome 9 orphons, were excluded from the earlier analysis of roughly 580 of the donors. The classifier was reported to diagnose cytomegalovirus status with high specificity and sensitivity in both the original and validation cohorts. Several of the top co-occurrence clusters appeared to be linked to parvovirus B19, influenza, CMV and Epstein-Barr virus, according to a later analysis. In a later analysis, most CMV-associated TCR beta chains were found to appear HLA-restricted, with HLA associations seemingly driven largely by CMV exposure. A further reported finding was that TCR beta sequences accurately predicted the HLA-A and HLA-B alleles for most subjects in the first cohort.

Libraries were made using the immunoSEQ multiplex PCR assay. For the multiplex PCR, a mixture combining 60 forward primers for TCR Vbeta segments and 13 reverse primers for TCR Jbeta segments was used. Amplification of the CDR3 region of rearranged TCR beta genes was performed with a multiplex PCR assay on genomic DNA. The amplified TCR beta libraries were sequenced on the Illumina HiSeq System as 87-base-pair reads. Per the source publication's procedure: Across the 500 to 700 repertoires, a later analysis counted 80 million or so unique TCR beta chains, around 10 million of which were shared by at least two donors. Raw reads were error-corrected and collapsed into unique sequences by a nearest-neighbor algorithm in which closely related sequences were merged to remove PCR and sequencing errors. Alignment of CDR3 sequences to IMGT reference sequences was used to assign V, D and J gene segments. For a sequence to be retained, at least a six-nucleotide match to both a V gene segment and a J gene segment was required. A rearrangement was called productive if the CDR3 had no stop codons and remained in frame with V and J, and every other rearrangement was called non-productive. CDR3 was defined according to IMGT convention as the region running from the second conserved V-encoded cysteine to the conserved J-encoded phenylalanine. The earlier analysis of some 550 of the donors excluded any sequence lacking an unambiguous match to a single V gene segment. In an earlier analysis of more than 500 of the donors, a V segment was called functional when productive rearrangements were above 56.7%, and segregating when the standard deviation between donors exceeded 5%. A statistical classification framework was built for diagnosing cytomegalovirus status from the catalog of TCR beta chain sequences. A later analysis assigned V and J genes by comparing TCR nucleotide sequences with IMGT/GENE-DB human TR gene sequences. The TCRdist pipeline was used in a later analysis to assign CDR3 sequences and most-parsimonious VDJ recombination scenarios. In a later analysis, each TCR beta chain was defined by its CDR3 amino acid sequence together with its V-gene family, and reads without a unique V-gene family were excluded. To address suspected cross-contamination and a sequencing artifact, a later analysis removed around 590 highly shared, low-generation-probability nucleotide sequences. In a later analysis, a clonal expansion index for each public chain was calculated from normalized within-repertoire ranks of inferred template counts. Generation probabilities in a later analysis came from a VDJ recombination model fitted to out-of-frame rearrangements, and those results were checked against IGoR. A later analysis scored TCR-TCR, TCR-HLA and TCR-CMV co-occurrence with hypergeometric tests, applying a repertoire-size bias correction to TCR pairs. False discovery rates were estimated in a later analysis by permuting HLA or CMV assignments 20 times. In a later analysis, co-occurring TCRs were grouped with DBSCAN, and TCRdist sequence similarity was added when clustering was performed within HLA-allele-positive subsets. For co-occurrence clustering, repertoires with fewer than 30,000 or more than 120,000 public chains were excluded, along with several repertoires with anomalous nucleotide sharing. TCRdb provides this immuneACCESS table in a form limited to in-frame rearrangements. Some clones are lacking; in checked studies, under half of them reflect an unresolved V gene, and why the rest are absent is not known. The DNA gave D and trimming, while V, J and clone size come from that table. The sample yields more than 75,000 clones; about 85% were counted once. Approximately 15% of the sample rests with the top ten.

The TCR comes from a woman between 35 and 50 years old in good health and CMV-seropositive. The sequenced sample consisted of PBMCs.

Read as DNA, the sequence is TGTGCCAGCAGCGGGGGACGGGGGTGGGACACTGAAGCTTTCTTT. Its protein product is CASSGGRGWDTEAFF. The rearranged chain carries TRBV9 and TRBJ1-1; 5 matching bases give a weak D call of TRBD1. The CDR3 numbers 15 residues from cysteine through phenylalanine. Only the CDR3 part of the read is kept: 45 bases, read in frame from the first base. V loses 3 bases, J loses 3 bases, and the germline ends lie 15 bases apart. Per the germline V gene, SGDLS is the CDR1 and YYNGEE is the CDR2.